A selection of T cell receptor beta chains follows, all from one sample in a study of cytotoxic CD8 clonotypes in ibrutinib-treated CLL. Clones were sequenced by immunoSEQ multiplex PCR, and TCRdb holds only the in-frame ones, with some missing. The repertoire has 150,000 to 200,000 clones, 70% to 85% of them found once; the top ten carry roughly 2%. The specimen was PBMCs, collected after 12 months of ibrutinib treatment. The receptor source for this set is a human donor with chronic lymphocytic leukemia. Both conserved end residues are part of each CDR3. The D gene is left open where the match is weak. Not every row has a clone size; where given, it reads once, few, many or a size class.

V	size	J	D	CDR3	DNA
TRBV27	NA	TRBJ2-3	NA	CASSLFSGRGKSTDTQYF	TGTGCCAGCAGTTTGTTTTCGGGGCGGGGAAAGAGCACAGATACGCAGTATTTT
TRBV5-4	NA	TRBJ2-3	TRBD1	CASRWDRGTDTQYF	TGTGCCAGCAGATGGGACAGGGGCACAGATACGCAGTATTTT
TRBV28	NA	TRBJ1-1	NA	CASCVGQLNTEAFF	TGTGCCAGCTGCGTTGGGCAGTTGAACACTGAAGCTTTCTTT
TRBV7-7	once	TRBJ2-1	TRBD2	CAIGASGSGRYNEQFF	TGTGCTATTGGGGCTAGCGGGAGTGGCCGGTACAATGAGCAGTTCTTC
TRBV29-1	NA	TRBJ2-1	NA	CSVLRGLNEQFF	TGCAGCGTTTTACGGGGGTTGAATGAGCAGTTCTTC
TRBV7-6	NA	TRBJ1-1	NA	CASSYLNLNTEAFF	TGTGCCAGCAGCTACTTGAATTTGAACACTGAAGCTTTCTTT
TRBV2	NA	TRBJ1-1	NA	CASSDFLSEAFF	TGTGCCAGCAGTGACTTTCTTTCTGAAGCTTTCTTT
TRBV11-2	NA	TRBJ2-3	TRBD2	CASSLLAGPSTDTQYF	TGTGCCAGCAGCCTCCTAGCGGGTCCTAGCACAGATACGCAGTATTTT
TRBV28	once	TRBJ2-2	TRBD1	CASSSRTGGNTGELFF	TGTGCCAGCAGTTCCCGGACAGGGGGGAACACCGGGGAGCTGTTTTTT
TRBV11-1	few	TRBJ2-5	NA	CASSLGREETQYF	TGTGCCAGCAGCTTAGGAAGGGAAGAGACCCAGTACTTC
TRBV28	NA	TRBJ2-7	TRBD1	CASKGTDLYEQYF	TGTGCCAGCAAGGGGACAGACCTCTACGAGCAGTACTTC
TRBV4-2	once	TRBJ2-3	NA	CASSPSLPTGTDTQYF	TGTGCCAGCAGCCCCTCTCTCCCAACGGGGACAGATACGCAGTATTTT
TRBV2	NA	TRBJ1-6	NA	CASILDNSYNSPLHF	TGTGCCAGCATCTTGGACAACTCCTATAATTCACCCCTCCACTTT